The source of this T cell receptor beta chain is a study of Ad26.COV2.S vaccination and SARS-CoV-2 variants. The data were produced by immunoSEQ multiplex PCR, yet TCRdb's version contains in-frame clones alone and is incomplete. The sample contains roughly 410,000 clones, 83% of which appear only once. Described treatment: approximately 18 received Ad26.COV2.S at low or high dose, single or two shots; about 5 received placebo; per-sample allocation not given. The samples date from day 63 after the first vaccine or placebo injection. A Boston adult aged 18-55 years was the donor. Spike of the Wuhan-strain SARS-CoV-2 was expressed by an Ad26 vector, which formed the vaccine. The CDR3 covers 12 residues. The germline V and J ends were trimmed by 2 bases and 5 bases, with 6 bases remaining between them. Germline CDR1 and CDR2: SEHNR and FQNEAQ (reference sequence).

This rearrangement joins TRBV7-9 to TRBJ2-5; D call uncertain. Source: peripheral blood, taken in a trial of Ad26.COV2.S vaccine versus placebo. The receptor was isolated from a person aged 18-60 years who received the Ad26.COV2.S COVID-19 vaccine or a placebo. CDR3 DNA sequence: TGTGCCAGCAGCTTATCTGGGGAGACCCAGTACTTC. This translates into CASSLSGETQYF. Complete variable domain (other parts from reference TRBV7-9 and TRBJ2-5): DTGVSQNPRHKITKRGQNVTFRCDPISEHNRLYWYRQTLGQGPEFLTYFQNEAQLEKSRLLSDRFSAERPKGSFSTLEIQRTEQGDSAMYLCASSLSGETQYFGPGTRLLVL.